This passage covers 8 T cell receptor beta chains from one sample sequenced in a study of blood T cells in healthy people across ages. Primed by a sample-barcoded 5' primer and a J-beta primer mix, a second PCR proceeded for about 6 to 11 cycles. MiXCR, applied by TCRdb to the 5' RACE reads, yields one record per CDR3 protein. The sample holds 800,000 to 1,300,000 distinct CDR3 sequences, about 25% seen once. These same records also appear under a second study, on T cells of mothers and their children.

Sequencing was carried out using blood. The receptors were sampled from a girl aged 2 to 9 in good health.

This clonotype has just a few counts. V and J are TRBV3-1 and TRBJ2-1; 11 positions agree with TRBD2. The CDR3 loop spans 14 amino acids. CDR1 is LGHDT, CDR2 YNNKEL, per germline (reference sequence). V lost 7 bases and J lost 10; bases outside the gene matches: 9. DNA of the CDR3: TGTGCCAGCAAGCTTAGCGGGGGGGCTGGAGAGCAGTTCTTC. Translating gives CASKLSGGAGEQFF.

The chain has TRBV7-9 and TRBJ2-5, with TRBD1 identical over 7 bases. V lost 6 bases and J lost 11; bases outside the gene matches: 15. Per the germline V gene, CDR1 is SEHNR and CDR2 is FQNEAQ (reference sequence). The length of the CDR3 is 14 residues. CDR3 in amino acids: CASRTTRQGSEQYF. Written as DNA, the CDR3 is TGTGCCAGCAGGACCACCAGACAGGGCTCGGAGCAGTACTTC.

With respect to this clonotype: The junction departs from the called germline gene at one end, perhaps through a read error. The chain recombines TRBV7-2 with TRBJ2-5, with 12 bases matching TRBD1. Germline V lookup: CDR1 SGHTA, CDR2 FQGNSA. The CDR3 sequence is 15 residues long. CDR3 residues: CASSSRDRGLIGVVF. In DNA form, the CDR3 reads TGTGCCAGCAGCTCCCGGGACAGGGGGCTGATTGGTGTTGTCTTC.

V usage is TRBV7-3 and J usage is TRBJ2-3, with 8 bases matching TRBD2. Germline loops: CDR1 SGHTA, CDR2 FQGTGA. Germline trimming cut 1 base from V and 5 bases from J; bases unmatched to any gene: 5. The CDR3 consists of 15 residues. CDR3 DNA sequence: TGTGCCAGCAGCTTAAGCGGGGGGCCGAGAGATACGCAGTATTTT. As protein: CASSLSGGPRDTQYF.

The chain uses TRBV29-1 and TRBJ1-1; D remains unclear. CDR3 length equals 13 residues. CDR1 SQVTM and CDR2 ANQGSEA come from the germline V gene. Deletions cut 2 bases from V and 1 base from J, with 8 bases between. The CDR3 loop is CSVEKQRNTEAFF. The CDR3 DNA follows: TGCAGCGTTGAAAAACAGAGGAACACTGAAGCTTTCTTT.

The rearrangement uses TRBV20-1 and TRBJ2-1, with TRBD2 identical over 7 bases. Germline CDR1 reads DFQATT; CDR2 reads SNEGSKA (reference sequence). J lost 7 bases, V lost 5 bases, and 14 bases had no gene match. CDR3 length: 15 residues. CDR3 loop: CSASEIGLVPNEQFF. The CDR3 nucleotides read TGCAGTGCTTCTGAGATCGGACTAGTCCCTAATGAGCAGTTCTTC.

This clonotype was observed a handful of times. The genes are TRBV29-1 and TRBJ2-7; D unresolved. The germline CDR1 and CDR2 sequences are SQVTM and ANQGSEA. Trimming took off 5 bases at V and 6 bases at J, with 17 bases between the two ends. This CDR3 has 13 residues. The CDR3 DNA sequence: TGCAGCGTTTTACTTCGGTCGGTCGGCGAGCAGTACTTC. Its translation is CSVLLRSVGEQYF.

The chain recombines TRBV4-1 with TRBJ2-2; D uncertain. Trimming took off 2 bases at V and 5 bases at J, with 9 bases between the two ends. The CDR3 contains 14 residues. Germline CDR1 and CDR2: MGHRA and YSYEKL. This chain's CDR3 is CASSQFLRTGELFF. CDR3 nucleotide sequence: TGCGCCAGCAGCCAATTTTTACGGACCGGGGAGCTGTTTTTT.